This T cell receptor (beta chain) is from a study of post-analysis software for immune sequencing data. Study information: Relapsing-remitting, secondary progressive and progressive-relapsing forms made up the multiple sclerosis disease courses. Findings and caveats of the study: A significant reduction in normalized Chao1 diversity was observed in multiple sclerosis patients versus controls. Strong same-batch co-clustering of samples appeared with F measure clustering. Roughly five TRBV segments appeared more often in patients than in controls, and TRBV5-6, TRBV5-1 and TRBV20-1 were among these.

This clonotype was detected a few times. The target antigen is unknown. cDNA libraries for TCR beta contained unique molecular identifiers. Around 460,000 cDNA molecules came from around 1 to 10 million T cells. Via MiXCR, TCRdb re-called the PCR reads, giving one row per CDR3 protein. The repertoire has about 770,000 distinct CDR3 sequences, around 46% of them found once; the top ten carry roughly 4.4%. Germline V CDR1 and CDR2: SGHDT, YYEEEE. V lost 3 bases and J lost 2, with 12 bases in between. The CDR3 totals 14 residues. Sequencing was performed on blood. The receptor was isolated from a girl aged 5 to 17 with multiple sclerosis. This chain links TRBV5-6 with TRBJ2-7, with D possibly TRBD1 on 5 matching bases. The chain's CDR3 is CASSSWGRTYEQYF. The CDR3, as DNA: TGTGCCAGCAGCTCCTGGGGCAGAACCTACGAGCAGTACTTC. Using reference TRBV5-6 and TRBJ2-7 for the parts outside the CDR3, the full variable domain is DAGVTQSPTHLIKTRGQQVTLRCSPKSGHDTVSWYQQALGQGPQFIFQYYEEEERQRGNFPDRFSGHQFPNYSSELNVNALLLGDSALYLCASSSWGRTYEQYFGPGTRLTVT.